This T cell receptor (beta chain) was observed in a study of shared clonotypes between healthy human individuals. In the study overall: Aged 18 to 49, the donors were a couple of women and a few men.

In regard to this clone: Its matching antigen is unknown.

Data came from immunoSEQ multiplex PCR; TCRdb stores just in-frame clones and leaves some out. The table shows about 2.1 million clones, with 85% to 95% occurring only once. Study results and limitations: Investigators collected only blood, and repertoires in tissues likely differ.

CD8 cells classed as naive were CD45RO-negative and positively selected for CCR7, excluding terminally differentiated effector memory CD45RA+ cells. CDR1 SNHLY and CDR2 FYNNEI come from the germline V gene. The CDR3 spans 13 residues. Trimming left V 6 bases short and J 3 bases short, with 12 bases between. The chain joins TRBV2 to TRBJ2-7; D is perhaps TRBD1 (6 bases). The clonotype was recovered from a man younger than 35 in good health. Some clones in this sample may be carry-over from other donors' samples. The sample comprised naive CD8+ T cells from PBMCs. The CDR3 reads CASRQGRSYEQYF. Written as DNA, the CDR3 is TGTGCCAGCAGACAGGGACGGAGCTACGAGCAGTACTTC.